This passage covers 18 T cell receptor beta chains from one sample sequenced in a study of blood T cells in healthy people across ages. PCR was performed a second time for roughly 6 to 12 cycles using a sample-barcoded 5' primer and a J-beta primer mix. TCRdb re-called the 5' RACE reads through MiXCR, storing one row per CDR3 protein. The sample yields about 970,000 distinct CDR3 sequences, 51% seen once. Sequenced: blood. These TCRs come from an older woman in good health.

This clonotype was detected only a few times. J is TRBJ2-1 and V is TRBV29-1; TRBD2 might be the D (5 bases). V dropped 8 bases and J dropped 8 bases, with 13 bases sitting between them. The V gene's germline CDR1 is SQVTM and CDR2 ANQGSEA. The CDR3 has 11 residues. The CDR3: CSPVRVHEQFF. CDR3 bases: TGCAGCCCCGTGAGGGTCCATGAGCAGTTCTTC.

The rearrangement links TRBV7-8 to TRBJ2-1; D ambiguous. The CDR3 has 14 amino acids. Germline V lookup: CDR1 SGHVS, CDR2 FQNEAQ. Trimming cost V 5 bases and J 4 bases, with 12 bases left between them. The CDR3 region is CASSLMVGYNEQFF. CDR3 coding DNA: TGTGCCAGCAGCCTCATGGTGGGTTACAATGAGCAGTTCTTC.

The chain recombines TRBV25-1 with TRBJ2-7; unclear D gene. V lost 3 bases and J 6 bases, leaving 3 bases between the germline ends. CDR3 length: 10 residues. Germline-derived CDR1 and CDR2 are MGHDK and SYGVNS. CDR3 in DNA: TGTGCCAGCAGTGATCCCGAGCAGTACTTC. This gives the protein CASSDPEQYF.

CDR3 residues: CASTTFNQPQHF. As DNA, the CDR3 is TGTGCCAGTACTACCTTTAATCAGCCCCAGCATTTT. This chain links TRBV28 with TRBJ1-5, with unresolved D. This CDR3 is built from 12 residues. V lost 9 bases and J lost 4, with 10 bases in between. The germline CDR1 and CDR2 sequences are MDHEN and SYDVKM.

The genes are TRBV5-6 and TRBJ2-1; a possible D gene is TRBD2 (7 bases). In germline, CDR1 is SGHDT, CDR2 YYEEEE. Trimming stripped 4 bases from V and 2 bases from J, with 13 bases between. This CDR3 comprises 15 residues. The CDR3: CASSPGAGAYNEQFF. CDR3 coding DNA: TGTGCCAGCAGCCCGGGGGCGGGAGCCTACAATGAGCAGTTCTTC.

The chain recombines TRBV28 with TRBJ1-2; 8 bases are a match to TRBD1. The CDR3 contains 18 residues. The germline V gene has CDR1 MDHEN and CDR2 SYDVKM. After removal of 4 bases from V and 8 bases from J, the junction contained 21 bases not matched to a gene. The chain's CDR3 is CASSSQGQELLGLGGYTF. CDR3 DNA: TGTGCCAGCAGTTCACAGGGACAGGAATTACTGGGACTTGGGGGCTACACCTTC.

DNA for the CDR3: TGTGCCACCAGTGATCACAACCAGCGGGGGACCCAGTACTTC. It codes for CATSDHNQRGTQYF. The chain couples TRBV24-1 to TRBJ2-7, with 7 bases that match TRBD2. The J call may be in error: the DNA end matches TRBJ2-5 better. From germline, CDR1 is KGHDR and CDR2 SFDVKD. The CDR3 consists of 14 residues.

V gene TRBV27 combines with J gene TRBJ2-3; 11 nucleotides agree with TRBD2. The length of the CDR3 is 15 residues. Germline-derived CDR1 and CDR2 are MNHEY and SMNVEV (reference sequence). Unmatched junction bases numbered 6, after V lost 6 bases and J lost 4 bases. CDR3: CASRKLAGVADTQYF. DNA of the CDR3: TGTGCCAGCAGGAAACTAGCGGGAGTGGCAGATACGCAGTATTTT.

The CDR3 region is CASEKREGEQFF. CDR3 DNA: TGTGCCAGCGAGAAGCGGGAGGGTGAGCAGTTCTTC. The rearrangement joins TRBV24-1 to TRBJ2-1; 10 nucleotides align to TRBD2. The V gene end was trimmed by 11 bases and the J gene end by 9 bases; junction bases not matched to a gene: 6. Germline V gives CDR1 KGHDR, CDR2 SFDVKD. The CDR3 has 12 amino acids.

This clonotype was seen a few times. The chain combines TRBV27 with TRBJ2-7; 8 nucleotides line up with TRBD2. With V trimmed by 10 bases and J by 3 bases, 14 bases remained unmatched. This CDR3 contains 15 residues. CDR1 and CDR2 from the germline V gene are MNHEY and SMNVEV (reference sequence). The CDR3 protein is CATSSGTSDFYEQYF. CDR3 coding DNA: TGTGCCACATCTTCCGGGACTAGTGATTTCTACGAGCAGTACTTC.

The V and J genes are TRBV2 and TRBJ2-3, with 8 positions matching TRBD2. This CDR3 comprises 16 residues. The germline V gene has CDR1 SNHLY and CDR2 FYNNEI. The V and J ends lost 7 bases and 0 bases, in that order; junction bases with no gene match: 9. The CDR3 reads CASTGLVIGSTDTQYF. CDR3 bases: TGTGCCAGCACGGGACTAGTGATTGGGAGCACAGATACGCAGTATTTT.

This chain joins TRBV29-1 and TRBJ1-1; TRBD1 is a possible D gene (5 bases). Germline V gives CDR1 SQVTM, CDR2 ANQGSEA. V shed 7 bases and J shed 1 base, with 13 bases lying between them. The CDR3 is made up of 13 amino acids. The CDR3 DNA sequence: TGCAGCGATTTCGGGACTTCGAACACTGAAGCTTTCTTT. This sequence encodes CSDFGTSNTEAFF.

The chain recombines TRBV11-3 with TRBJ2-1; tentative D call: TRBD2 (6 bases). The V gene lost 4 bases and the J gene lost 0 bases, with 16 bases spanning the gap. CDR1 and CDR2 from the germline V gene are SGHNT and YENEEA. This CDR3 is built from 17 residues. This chain's CDR3 is CASSSAEAGNSYNEQFF. The CDR3 DNA reads TGTGCCAGCAGCTCAGCGGAAGCGGGTAACTCCTACAATGAGCAGTTCTTC.

V gene TRBV9 combines with J gene TRBJ2-1, with 9 bases identical to TRBD2. J was trimmed by 0 bases and V by 0 bases; bases with no gene match: 7. The CDR3 has 18 amino acids. CDR1 and CDR2 from the germline V gene are SGDLS and YYNGEE. Written as DNA, the CDR3 is TGTGCCAGCAGCGTAGATGCTAGCGGGATGAGCTCCTACAATGAGCAGTTCTTC. This sequence encodes CASSVDASGMSSYNEQFF.

There are a few counts of this clonotype. The genes are TRBV12-3 or TRBV12-4 and TRBJ2-4; 14 nucleotides match TRBD2. V dropped 5 bases and J dropped 9; count of bases not matched to a gene: 9. The CDR3 has 16 residues. The CDR3 loop is CASSLTSGRAWGIQYF. In DNA, the CDR3 is TGTGCCAGCAGTCTGACTAGCGGGAGGGCATGGGGCATTCAGTACTTC.

V gene TRBV5-1 combines with J gene TRBJ2-1, with D possibly matching TRBD1 (5 bases). V shed 3 bases and J shed 5 bases, with 9 bases lying between them. CDR3 length equals 13 residues. In germline, CDR1 is SGHRS, CDR2 YFSETQ. CDR3 protein: CASSSQVDNEQFF. The DNA for the CDR3 is TGCGCCAGCAGCTCACAGGTAGACAATGAGCAGTTCTTC.

A few counts support this clonotype. This chain connects TRBV4-1 to TRBJ2-5; 9 positions agree with TRBD1. The CDR3 extends over 14 amino acids. V trimming: 1 base; J trimming: 11 bases; junction bases outside the gene matches: 8. CDR1 is MGHRA, CDR2 YSYEKL, per germline. The CDR3 DNA reads as TGCGCCAGCAGCCAAGTCGGGACAGGGTGGGAGCAGTACTTC. Translating it yields CASSQVGTGWEQYF.

This clonotype appeared a few times. This chain connects TRBV7-9 to TRBJ2-1; 13 nucleotides line up with TRBD2. The CDR3 is 17 residues long. V was clipped by 5 bases and J by 4 bases; unmatched bases: 8. In germline, CDR1 is SEHNR, CDR2 FQNEAQ (reference sequence). CDR3 sequence reads: CASSPGLAGYLYNEQFF. CDR3 nucleotide sequence: TGTGCCAGCAGCCCGGGACTAGCGGGATACCTATACAATGAGCAGTTCTTC.